This entry concerns a single T cell receptor (beta chain). Its antigen is unidentified. Assay used: immunoSEQ multiplex PCR; TCRdb lists only in-frame clones, some missing. Of about 380,000 clones in the sample, 83% were seen once. These data are taken from a study of Ad26.COV2.S vaccination and SARS-CoV-2 variants. Study conclusions and caveats: Reported post-vaccination CD8+ and CD4+ T cell responses to spike showed substantial breadth.

The CDR3 is made up of 15 amino acids. Trimming at V came to 3 bases and at J to 2 bases, leaving 5 bases not matched to a gene. Germline CDR1 is SGHDT and CDR2 is YYEEEE. The treatment was: over 15 received Ad26.COV2.S at low or high dose, single or two shots; several received placebo; per-sample allocation not given. The samples were gathered on day 63 after the first injection of vaccine or placebo. A Boston adult aged 18-55 years was the donor. The V call is TRBV5-6, the J call TRBJ1-5; 7 bases map to TRBD1. The clonotype comes from a person aged 18-65 years who received the Ad26.COV2.S COVID-19 vaccine or a placebo. The material sequenced was peripheral blood, taken in a trial of Ad26.COV2.S vaccine versus placebo. The CDR3 sequence: CASSWGGTGNQPQHF. The CDR3 coding sequence is TGTGCCAGCAGCTGGGGAGGGACAGGCAATCAGCCCCAGCATTTT.